This T cell receptor beta chain emerged from a study of T cell repertoires in cytomegalovirus infection. At the level of the study: Indicated by public TCR beta signatures were CMV infection and matching HLA type.

In TCRdb, the reads were re-called with MiXCR into one record per CDR3 protein. Of some 280,000 distinct CDR3 sequences in the sample, roughly an eighth were seen once. Study-level findings and limits: Identification of carriers of CMV plus the relevant HLA was performed using cumulative public TCR beta family frequency. CMV-specific TCR beta clonotypes restricted by HLA-C dominated the ex vivo response.

This CDR3 is 16 amino acids long. The V gene lost 4 bases and the J gene lost 4 bases, with 21 bases spanning the gap. CDR1 and CDR2 (germline): SGDLS, YYNGEE. This clonotype was observed at least ten times. Its antigen is as yet unknown. V usage is TRBV9 and J usage is TRBJ2-7; the D gene is possibly TRBD2 (6 bases). The specimen was PBMCs. The TCR sequence derives from a human donor in good health (CMV status not recorded). Some clones in this sample may be carry-over from other donors' samples. CDR3 DNA sequence: TGTGCCAGCAGCCCCCATCACGCGGGACCTCAATACGAGCAGTACTTC. It codes for CASSPHHAGPQYEQYF.